The source of this T cell receptor beta chain is a study of blood T cell repertoires in COVID-19. At the level of the study: Both acute and convalescent COVID-19 samples were obtained from the United States, Italy and Spain.

Enrolled during active infection, Seattle patients were then followed longitudinally. CDR3 length: 16 residues. Germline values: CDR1 SGHRS, CDR2 YFSETQ. Trimming cost V 0 bases and J 4 bases; bases outside gene matches: 7. Authors' data handling: Reference gene primer amplification yielded estimated nucleated cell counts. Clones were read by immunoSEQ multiplex PCR, and TCRdb kept only the in-frame ones, dropping some. The V and J calls and the clone size are those of that table, but D and trimming were determined from the DNA. The sample lists roughly 180,000 clones; 85% to 95% were seen once. This clone was detected once.

The V call is TRBV5-1, the J call TRBJ2-3; TRBD2 matches 8 bases. Specimen: peripheral blood. This sequence originates from a man aged 25 to 40 with COVID-19, enrolled during active disease. The CDR3 sequence: CASSLARRGAPDTQYF. The DNA of the CDR3 is TGCGCCAGCAGCTTGGCCAGGCGGGGGGCACCAGATACGCAGTATTTT.